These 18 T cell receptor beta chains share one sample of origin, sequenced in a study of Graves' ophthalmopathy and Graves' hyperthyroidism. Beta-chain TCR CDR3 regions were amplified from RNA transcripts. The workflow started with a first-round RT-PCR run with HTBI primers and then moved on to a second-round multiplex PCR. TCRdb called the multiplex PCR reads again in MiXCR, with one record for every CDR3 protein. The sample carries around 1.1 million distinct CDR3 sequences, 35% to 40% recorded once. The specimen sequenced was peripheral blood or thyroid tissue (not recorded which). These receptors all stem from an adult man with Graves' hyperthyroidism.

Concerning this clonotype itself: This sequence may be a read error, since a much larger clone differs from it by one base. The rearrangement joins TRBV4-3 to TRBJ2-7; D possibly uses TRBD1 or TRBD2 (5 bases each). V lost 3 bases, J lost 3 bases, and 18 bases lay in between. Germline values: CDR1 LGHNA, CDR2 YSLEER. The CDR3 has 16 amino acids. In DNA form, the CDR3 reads TGCGCCAGCAGCCAGGACCTCGGGGCGGCAAACTACGAGCAGTACTTC. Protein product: CASSQDLGAANYEQYF.

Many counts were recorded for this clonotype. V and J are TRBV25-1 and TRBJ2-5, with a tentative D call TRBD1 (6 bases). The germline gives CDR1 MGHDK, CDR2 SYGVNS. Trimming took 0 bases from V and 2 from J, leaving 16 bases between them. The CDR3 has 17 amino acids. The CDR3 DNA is TGTGCCAGCAGTGAATATATCGGACAGTTCCTTCAAGAGACCCAGTACTTC. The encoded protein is CASSEYIGQFLQETQYF.

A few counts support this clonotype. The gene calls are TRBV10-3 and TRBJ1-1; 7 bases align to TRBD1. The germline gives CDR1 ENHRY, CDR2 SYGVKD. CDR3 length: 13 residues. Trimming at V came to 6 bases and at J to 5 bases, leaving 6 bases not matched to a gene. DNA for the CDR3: TGTGCCATCAGGGGACAGAAGGGGACTGAAGCTTTCTTT. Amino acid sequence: CAIRGQKGTEAFF.

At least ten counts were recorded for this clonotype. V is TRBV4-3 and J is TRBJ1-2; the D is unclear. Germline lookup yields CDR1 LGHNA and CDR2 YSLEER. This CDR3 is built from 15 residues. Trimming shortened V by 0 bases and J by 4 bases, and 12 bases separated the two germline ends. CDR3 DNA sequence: TGCGCCAGCAGCCAAGATTCAGCATCCCTCTATGGCTACACCTTC. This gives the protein CASSQDSASLYGYTF.

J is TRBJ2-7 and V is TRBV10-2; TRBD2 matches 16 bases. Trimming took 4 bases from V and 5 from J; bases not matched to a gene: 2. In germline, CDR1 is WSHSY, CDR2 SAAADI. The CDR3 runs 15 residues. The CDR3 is CASSAGTSGRDEQYF. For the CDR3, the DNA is TGCGCCAGCAGTGCCGGGACTAGCGGGAGGGACGAGCAGTACTTC.

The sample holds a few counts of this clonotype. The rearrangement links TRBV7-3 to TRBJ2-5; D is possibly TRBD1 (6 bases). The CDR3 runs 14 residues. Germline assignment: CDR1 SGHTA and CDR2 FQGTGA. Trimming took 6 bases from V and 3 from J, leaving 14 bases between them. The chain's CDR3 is CASRLDRIKETQYF. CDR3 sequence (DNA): TGTGCCAGCAGGCTTGACAGGATAAAAGAGACCCAGTACTTC.

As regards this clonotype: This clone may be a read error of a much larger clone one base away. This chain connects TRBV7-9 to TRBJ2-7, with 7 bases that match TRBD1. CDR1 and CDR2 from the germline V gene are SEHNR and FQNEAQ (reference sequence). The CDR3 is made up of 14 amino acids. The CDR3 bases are TGTGCCAGCAGCTCCACAGGGGCCTACTACGGGCAGTACTTC. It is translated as CASSSTGAYYGQYF.

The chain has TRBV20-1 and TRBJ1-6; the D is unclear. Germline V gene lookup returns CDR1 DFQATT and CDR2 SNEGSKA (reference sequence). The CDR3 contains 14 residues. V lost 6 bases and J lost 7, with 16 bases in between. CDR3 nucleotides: TGCAGTGCCATGGGAACAGAAGAAAATTCACCCCTCCACTTT. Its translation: CSAMGTEENSPLHF.

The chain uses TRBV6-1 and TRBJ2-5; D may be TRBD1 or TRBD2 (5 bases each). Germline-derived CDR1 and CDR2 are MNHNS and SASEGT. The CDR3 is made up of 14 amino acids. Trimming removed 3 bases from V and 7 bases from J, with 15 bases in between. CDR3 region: CASSESNRGGTQYF. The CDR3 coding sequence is TGTGCCAGCAGTGAGTCAAACCGGGGCGGGACCCAGTACTTC.

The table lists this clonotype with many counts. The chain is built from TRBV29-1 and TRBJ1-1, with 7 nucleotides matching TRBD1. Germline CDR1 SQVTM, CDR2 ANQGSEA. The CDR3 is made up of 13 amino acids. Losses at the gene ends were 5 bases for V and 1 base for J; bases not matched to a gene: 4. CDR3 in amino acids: CSVRQGGNTEAFF. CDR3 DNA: TGCAGCGTTAGGCAGGGGGGGAACACTGAAGCTTTCTTT.

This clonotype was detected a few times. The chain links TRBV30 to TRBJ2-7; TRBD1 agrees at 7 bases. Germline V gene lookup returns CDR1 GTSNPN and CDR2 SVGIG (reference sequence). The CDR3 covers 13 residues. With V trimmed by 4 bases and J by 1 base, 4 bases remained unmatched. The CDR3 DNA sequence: TGTGCCTGGACACAGGACAGGTCCTACGAGCAGTACTTC. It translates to CAWTQDRSYEQYF.

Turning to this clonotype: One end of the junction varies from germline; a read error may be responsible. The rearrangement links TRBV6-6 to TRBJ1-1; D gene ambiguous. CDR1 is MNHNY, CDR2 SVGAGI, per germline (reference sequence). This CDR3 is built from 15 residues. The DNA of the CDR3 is TGTGCCATCAGTCAGGAAGGAGGGAGGAACACTGAAGCTTTCTTT. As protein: CAISQEGGRNTEAFF.

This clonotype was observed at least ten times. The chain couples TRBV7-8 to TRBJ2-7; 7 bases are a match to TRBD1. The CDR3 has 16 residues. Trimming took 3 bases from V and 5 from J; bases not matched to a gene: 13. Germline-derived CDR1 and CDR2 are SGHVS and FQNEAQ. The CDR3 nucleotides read TGTGCCAGCAGCTTCATTATCGGGACAGATCGGCACGAGCAGTACTTC. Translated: CASSFIIGTDRHEQYF.

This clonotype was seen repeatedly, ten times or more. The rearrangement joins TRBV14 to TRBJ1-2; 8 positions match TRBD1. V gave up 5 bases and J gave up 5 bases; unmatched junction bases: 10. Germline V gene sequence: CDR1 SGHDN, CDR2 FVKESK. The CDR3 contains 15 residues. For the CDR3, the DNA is TGTGCCAGCAGCACCCGACAGGGGATCCCATATGGCTACACCTTC. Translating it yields CASSTRQGIPYGYTF. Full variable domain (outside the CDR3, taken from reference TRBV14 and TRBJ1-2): EAGVTQFPSHSVIEKGQTVTLRCDPISGHDNLYWYRRVMGKEIKFLLHFVKESKQDESGMPNNRFLAERTGGTYSTLKVQPAELEDSGVYFCASSTRQGIPYGYTFGSGTRLTVV.

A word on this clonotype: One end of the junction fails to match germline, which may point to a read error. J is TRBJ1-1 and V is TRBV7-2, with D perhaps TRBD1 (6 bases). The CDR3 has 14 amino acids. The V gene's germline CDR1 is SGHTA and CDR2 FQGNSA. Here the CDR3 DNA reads TGTGTCAGCAGCTTAGTGGGGGGCGGTAATGAAGCTTTCTTT. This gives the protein CVSSLVGGGNEAFF.

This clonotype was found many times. The CDR3 bases are TGTGCCAGCAGTTATTCCGGGACAGATCAAGAGACCCAGTACTTC. Residues: CASSYSGTDQETQYF. V and J are TRBV6-5 and TRBJ2-5, with 7 bases that match TRBD1. Germline lookup yields CDR1 MNHEY and CDR2 SVGAGI. This CDR3 is 15 amino acids long. The ends lost 3 bases at V and 2 bases at J; junction bases unmatched: 6.

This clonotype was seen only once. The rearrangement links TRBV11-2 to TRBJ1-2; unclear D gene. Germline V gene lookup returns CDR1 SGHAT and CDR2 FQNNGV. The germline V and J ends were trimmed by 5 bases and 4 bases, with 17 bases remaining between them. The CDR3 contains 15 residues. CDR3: CASSVIQTRGYGYTF. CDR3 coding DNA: TGTGCCAGCAGCGTCATTCAGACCCGTGGCTATGGCTACACCTTC.

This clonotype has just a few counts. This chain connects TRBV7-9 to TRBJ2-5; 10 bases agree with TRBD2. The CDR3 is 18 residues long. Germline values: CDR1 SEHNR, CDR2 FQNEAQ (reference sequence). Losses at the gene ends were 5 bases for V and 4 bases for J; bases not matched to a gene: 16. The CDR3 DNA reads TGTGCCAGCAGCCCAGCATTAGCGGGGGGCCAAGTCGGAGAGACCCAGTACTTC. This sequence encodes CASSPALAGGQVGETQYF.